This T cell receptor beta chain is drawn from a study of cytomegalovirus exposure and HLA in healthy donors. The wider study: A later analysis reported the 95 to 150 validation repertoires used the same platform as the approximately 670 first-cohort repertoires.

The donors were part of the validation cohort of 100 to 150 subjects. That cohort was separate from the first cohort, which comprised under 700 subjects. Findings and caveats of the study: According to a later analysis, TCR clusters from the first cohort tended to co-occur in the 100 to 150 validation repertoires. Listed as cytomegalovirus-associated were 150 or so TCR beta chains.

The CDR3 consists of 17 residues. Germline V lookup: CDR1 SGHAT, CDR2 FQNNGV. V shed 5 bases, J shed 2 bases, and the junction held 12 bases outside the gene matches. The repertoire was sequenced with immunoSEQ multiplex PCR; TCRdb's copy has only in-frame clones and lacks some. The top ten hold approximately 1% of the sample, which has roughly 60,000 clones, approximately 96% seen once. On this clone itself: The antigen is unknown.

This TCR was recovered from a young man in good health and CMV-seronegative. The material sequenced was PBMCs. The chain links TRBV11-2 to TRBJ2-1; 7 positions match TRBD2. CDR3 bases: TGTGCCAGCAGCCCCCAACTGGGGACTAATCCCTACAATGAGCAGTTCTTC. This codes for CASSPQLGTNPYNEQFF.